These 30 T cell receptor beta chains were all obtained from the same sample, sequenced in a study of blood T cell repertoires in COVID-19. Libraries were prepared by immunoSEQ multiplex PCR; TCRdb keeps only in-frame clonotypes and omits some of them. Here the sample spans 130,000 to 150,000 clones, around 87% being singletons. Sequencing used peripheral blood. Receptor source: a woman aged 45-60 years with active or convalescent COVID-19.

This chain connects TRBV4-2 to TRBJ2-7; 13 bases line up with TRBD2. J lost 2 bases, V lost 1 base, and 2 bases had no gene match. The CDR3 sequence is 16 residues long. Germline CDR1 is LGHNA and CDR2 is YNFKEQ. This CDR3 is CASSQVGTSGAYEQYF. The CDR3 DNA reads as TGTGCCAGCAGCCAAGTGGGGACTAGCGGGGCCTACGAGCAGTACTTC.

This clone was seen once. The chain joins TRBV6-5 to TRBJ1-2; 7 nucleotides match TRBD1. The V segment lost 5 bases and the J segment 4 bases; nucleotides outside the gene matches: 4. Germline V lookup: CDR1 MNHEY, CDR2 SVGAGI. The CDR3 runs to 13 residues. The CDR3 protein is CASSRGQAYGYTF. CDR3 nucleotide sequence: TGTGCCAGCAGTCGTGGACAGGCCTATGGCTACACCTTC.

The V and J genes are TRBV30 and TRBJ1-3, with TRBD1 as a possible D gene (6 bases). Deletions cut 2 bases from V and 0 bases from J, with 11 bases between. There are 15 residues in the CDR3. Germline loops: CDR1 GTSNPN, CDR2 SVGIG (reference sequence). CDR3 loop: CAWSSRGSSGNTIYF. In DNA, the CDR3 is TGTGCCTGGAGTTCAAGGGGGAGCTCTGGAAACACCATATATTTT. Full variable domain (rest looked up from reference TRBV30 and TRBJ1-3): SQTIHQWPATLVQPVGSPLSLECTVEGTSNPNLYWYRQAAGRGLQLLFYSVGIGQISSEVPQNLSASRPQDRQFILSSKKLLLSDSGFYLCAWSSRGSSGNTIYFGEGSWLTVV.

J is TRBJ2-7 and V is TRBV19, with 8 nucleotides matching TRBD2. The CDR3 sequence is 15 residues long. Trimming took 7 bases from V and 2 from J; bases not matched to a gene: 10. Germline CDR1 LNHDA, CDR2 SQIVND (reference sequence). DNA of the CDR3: TGTGCCAGTACCCTAAGCGGGAGTTCTCCCTACGAGCAGTACTTC. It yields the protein CASTLSGSSPYEQYF.

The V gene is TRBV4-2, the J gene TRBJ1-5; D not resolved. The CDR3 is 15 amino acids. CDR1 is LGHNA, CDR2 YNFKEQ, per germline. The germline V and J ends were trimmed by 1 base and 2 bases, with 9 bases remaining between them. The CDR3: CASSQVSGGNQPQHF. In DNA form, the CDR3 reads TGTGCCAGCAGCCAAGTATCCGGGGGCAATCAGCCCCAGCATTTT.

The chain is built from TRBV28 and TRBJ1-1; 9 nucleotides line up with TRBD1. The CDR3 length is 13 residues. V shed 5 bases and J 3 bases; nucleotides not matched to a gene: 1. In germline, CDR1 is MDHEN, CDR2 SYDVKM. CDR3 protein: CASSNRGHTEAFF. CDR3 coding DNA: TGTGCCAGCAGTAACAGGGGGCACACTGAAGCTTTCTTT.

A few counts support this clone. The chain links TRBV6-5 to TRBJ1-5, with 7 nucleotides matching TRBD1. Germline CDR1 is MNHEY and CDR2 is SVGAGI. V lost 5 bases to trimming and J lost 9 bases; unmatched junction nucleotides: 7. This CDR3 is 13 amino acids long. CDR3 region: CASSLQQGLPQHF. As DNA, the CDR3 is TGTGCCAGCAGTCTCCAACAGGGGCTGCCCCAGCATTTT.

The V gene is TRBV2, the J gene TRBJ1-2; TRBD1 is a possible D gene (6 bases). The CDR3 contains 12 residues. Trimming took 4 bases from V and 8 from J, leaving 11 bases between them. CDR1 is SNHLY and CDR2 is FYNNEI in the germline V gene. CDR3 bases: TGTGCCAGCAGTGTAACAGGGTGGGGCTACACCTTC. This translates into CASSVTGWGYTF.

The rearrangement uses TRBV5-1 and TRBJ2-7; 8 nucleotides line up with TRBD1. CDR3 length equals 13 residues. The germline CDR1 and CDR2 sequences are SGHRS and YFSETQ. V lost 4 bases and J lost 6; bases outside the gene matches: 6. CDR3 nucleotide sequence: TGCGCCAGCAGCCACTTAGACAGGGGCGAGCAGTACTTC. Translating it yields CASSHLDRGEQYF.

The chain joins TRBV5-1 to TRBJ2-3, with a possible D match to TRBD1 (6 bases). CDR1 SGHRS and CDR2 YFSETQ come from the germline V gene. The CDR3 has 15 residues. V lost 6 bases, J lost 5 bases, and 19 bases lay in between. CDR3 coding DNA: TGCGCCAGCACTCCGGAGGACAGTCGGGTAGATACGCAGTATTTT. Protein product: CASTPEDSRVDTQYF.

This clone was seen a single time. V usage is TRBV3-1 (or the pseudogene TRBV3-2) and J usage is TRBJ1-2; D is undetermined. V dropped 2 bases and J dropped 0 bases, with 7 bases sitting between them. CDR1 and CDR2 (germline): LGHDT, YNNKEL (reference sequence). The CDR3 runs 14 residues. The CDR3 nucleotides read TGTGCCAGCAGCCAAAGTTCAGCTAACTATGGCTACACCTTC. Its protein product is CASSQSSANYGYTF.

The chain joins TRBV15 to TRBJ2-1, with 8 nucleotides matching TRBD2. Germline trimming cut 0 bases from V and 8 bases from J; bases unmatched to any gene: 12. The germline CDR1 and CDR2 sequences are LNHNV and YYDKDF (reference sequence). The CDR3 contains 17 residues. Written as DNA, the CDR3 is TGTGCCACCAGCAGAGATCAAGACGGGGGGGCCCGGGATGAGCAGTTCTTC. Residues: CATSRDQDGGARDEQFF.

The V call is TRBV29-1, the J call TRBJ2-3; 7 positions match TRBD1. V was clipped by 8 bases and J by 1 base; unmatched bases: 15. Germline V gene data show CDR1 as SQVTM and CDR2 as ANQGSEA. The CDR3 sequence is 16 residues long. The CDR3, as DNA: TGCAGCTCAAAAGGGGGCCAGGGCCTCCGCACAGATACGCAGTATTTT. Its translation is CSSKGGQGLRTDTQYF.

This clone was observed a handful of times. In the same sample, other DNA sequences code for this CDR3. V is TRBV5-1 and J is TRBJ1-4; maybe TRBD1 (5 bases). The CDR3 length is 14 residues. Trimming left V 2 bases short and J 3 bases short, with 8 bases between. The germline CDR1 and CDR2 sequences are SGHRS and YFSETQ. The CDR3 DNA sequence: TGCGCCAGCAGCTTCGGGGGTTCTAATGAAAAACTGTTTTTT. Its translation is CASSFGGSNEKLFF.

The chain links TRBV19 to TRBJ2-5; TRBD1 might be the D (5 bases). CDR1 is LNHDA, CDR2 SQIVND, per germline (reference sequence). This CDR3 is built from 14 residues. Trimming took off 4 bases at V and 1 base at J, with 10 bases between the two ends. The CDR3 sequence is CASSNRRTQETQYF. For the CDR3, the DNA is TGTGCCAGTAGTAACAGGAGAACCCAAGAGACCCAGTACTTC.

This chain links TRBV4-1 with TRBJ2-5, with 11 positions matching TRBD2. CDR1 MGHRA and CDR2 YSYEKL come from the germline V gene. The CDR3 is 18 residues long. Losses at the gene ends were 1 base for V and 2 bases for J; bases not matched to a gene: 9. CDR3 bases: TGCGCCAGCAGCCAAGGCGTGCTAGCGGGGGGAACACAAGAGACCCAGTACTTC. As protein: CASSQGVLAGGTQETQYF.

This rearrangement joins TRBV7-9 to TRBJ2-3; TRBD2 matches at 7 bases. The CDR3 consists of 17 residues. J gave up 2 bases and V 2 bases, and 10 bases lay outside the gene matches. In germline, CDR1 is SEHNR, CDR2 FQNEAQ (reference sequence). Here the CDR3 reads CASSLRQASGYTDTQYF. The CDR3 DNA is TGTGCCAGCAGCTTAAGGCAGGCTAGCGGATACACAGATACGCAGTATTTT.

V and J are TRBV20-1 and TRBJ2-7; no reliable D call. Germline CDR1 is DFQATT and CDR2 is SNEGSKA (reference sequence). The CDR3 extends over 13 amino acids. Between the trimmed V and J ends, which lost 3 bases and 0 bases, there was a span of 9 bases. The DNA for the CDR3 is TGCAGTGCTAGTCGCGGAAGCTCCTACGAGCAGTACTTC. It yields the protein CSASRGSSYEQYF.

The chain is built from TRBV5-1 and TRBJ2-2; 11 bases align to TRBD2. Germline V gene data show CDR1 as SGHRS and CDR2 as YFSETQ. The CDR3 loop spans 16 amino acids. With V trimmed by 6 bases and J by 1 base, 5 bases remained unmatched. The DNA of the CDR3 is TGCGCCAGCATCGACCTAGCGGGAGGGAACACCGGGGAGCTGTTTTTT. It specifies CASIDLAGGNTGELFF.

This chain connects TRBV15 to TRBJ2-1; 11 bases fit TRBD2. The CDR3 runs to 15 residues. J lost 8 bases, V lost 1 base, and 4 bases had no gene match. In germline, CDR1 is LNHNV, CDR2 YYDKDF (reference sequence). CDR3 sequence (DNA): TGTGCCACCAGCAGAGTACTAGCGGGGGAGTATGAGCAGTTCTTC. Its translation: CATSRVLAGEYEQFF.

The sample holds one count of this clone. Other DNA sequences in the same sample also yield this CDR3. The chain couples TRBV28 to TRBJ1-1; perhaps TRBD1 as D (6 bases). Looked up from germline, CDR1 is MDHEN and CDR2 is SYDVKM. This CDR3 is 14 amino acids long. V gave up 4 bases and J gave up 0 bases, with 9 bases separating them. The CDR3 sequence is CASSSTGLNTEAFF. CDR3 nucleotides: TGTGCCAGCAGTTCGACAGGATTGAACACTGAAGCTTTCTTT.

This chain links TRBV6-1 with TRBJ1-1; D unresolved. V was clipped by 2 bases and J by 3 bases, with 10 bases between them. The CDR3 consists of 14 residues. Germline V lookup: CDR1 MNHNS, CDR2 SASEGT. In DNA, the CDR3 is TGTGCCAGCAGTGAACGGGGTAGCGACACTGAAGCTTTCTTT. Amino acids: CASSERGSDTEAFF.

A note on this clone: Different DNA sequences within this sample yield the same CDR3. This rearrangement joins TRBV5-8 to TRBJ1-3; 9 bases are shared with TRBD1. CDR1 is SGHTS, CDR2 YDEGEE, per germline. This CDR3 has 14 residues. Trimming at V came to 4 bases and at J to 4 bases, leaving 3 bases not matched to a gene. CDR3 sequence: CASSRDRVGNTIYF. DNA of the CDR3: TGTGCCAGCAGCCGGGACAGGGTCGGAAACACCATATATTTT.

The CDR3 here is CAWSGGGVGNQPQHF. CDR3 in DNA: TGTGCCTGGAGTGGAGGGGGAGTGGGCAATCAGCCCCAGCATTTT. The chain recombines TRBV30 with TRBJ1-5, with a weak D call TRBD1 (6 bases). The CDR3 totals 15 residues. Germline V lookup: CDR1 GTSNPN, CDR2 SVGIG (reference sequence). Trimming cost V 1 base and J 2 bases, with 12 bases left between them.

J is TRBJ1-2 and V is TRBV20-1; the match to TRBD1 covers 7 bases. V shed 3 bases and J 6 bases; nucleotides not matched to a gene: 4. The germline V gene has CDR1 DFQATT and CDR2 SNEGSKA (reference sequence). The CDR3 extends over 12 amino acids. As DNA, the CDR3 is TGCAGTGCTAGTACAGGGGTGGATGGCTACACCTTC. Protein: CSASTGVDGYTF.

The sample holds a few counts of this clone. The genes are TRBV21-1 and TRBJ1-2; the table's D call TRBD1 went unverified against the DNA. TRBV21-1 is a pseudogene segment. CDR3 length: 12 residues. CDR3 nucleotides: TGTGCCAGCAGCAAAGGGGACAGCGGCTACACCTTC. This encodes CASSKGDSGYTF.

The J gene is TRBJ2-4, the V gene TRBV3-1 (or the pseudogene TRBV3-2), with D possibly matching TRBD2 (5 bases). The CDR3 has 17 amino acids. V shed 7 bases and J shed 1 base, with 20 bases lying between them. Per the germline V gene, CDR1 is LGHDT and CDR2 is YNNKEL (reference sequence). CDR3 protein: CASMPNTGREAKNIQYF. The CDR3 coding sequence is TGTGCCAGCATGCCAAACACGGGAAGGGAGGCCAAAAACATTCAGTACTTC.

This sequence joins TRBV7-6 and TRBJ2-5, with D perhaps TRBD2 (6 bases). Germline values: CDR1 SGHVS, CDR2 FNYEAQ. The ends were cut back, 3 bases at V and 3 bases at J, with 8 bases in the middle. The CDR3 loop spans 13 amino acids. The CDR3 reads CASSLWREETQYF. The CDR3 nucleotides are TGTGCCAGCAGCTTGTGGAGGGAAGAGACCCAGTACTTC.

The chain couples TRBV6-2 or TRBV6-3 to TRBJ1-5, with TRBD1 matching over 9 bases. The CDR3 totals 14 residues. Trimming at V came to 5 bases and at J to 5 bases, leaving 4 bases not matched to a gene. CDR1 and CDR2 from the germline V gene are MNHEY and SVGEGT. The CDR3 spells CASSRGTGYQPQHF. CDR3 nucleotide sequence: TGTGCCAGCAGTCGGGGGACAGGGTATCAGCCCCAGCATTTT.

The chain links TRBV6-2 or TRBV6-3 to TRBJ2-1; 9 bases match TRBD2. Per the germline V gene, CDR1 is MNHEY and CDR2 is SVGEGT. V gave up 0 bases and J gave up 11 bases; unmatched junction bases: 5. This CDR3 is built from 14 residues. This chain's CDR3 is CASSYSGLAYKQFF. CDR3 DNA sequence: TGTGCCAGCAGTTACTCGGGACTAGCCTATAAGCAGTTCTTC.